Listed below are T cell receptor beta chains from one sample, sequenced in a study of blood T cell repertoires in COVID-19. Profiled with immunoSEQ multiplex PCR; TCRdb holds only in-frame clones, not every one. The table shows some 130,000 clones, with 88% occurring only once. The material sequenced was peripheral blood. These receptors came from a man between 45 and 60 years old with acute or convalescent COVID-19. The CDR3 runs from the conserved cysteine through the conserved F or W. The order of the fields is J gene, D gene, V gene, clone size, CDR3 protein, CDR3 DNA. D genes are given only for firm matches. Rows may omit the clone size; those that give it use once, few, many or a size class.

TRBJ2-2 TRBD2 TRBV10-3 . CAISGGLASHTGELFF TGTGCCATCAGCGGAGGACTAGCGAGCCACACCGGGGAGCTGTTTTTT
TRBJ2-2 . TRBV18 . CASSPLQFPQNTGELFF TGTGCCAGCTCACCACTACAATTCCCCCAGAACACCGGGGAGCTGTTTTTT
TRBJ2-1 TRBD2 TRBV6-2/TRBV6-3 . CASSYLLLAGGPNEQFF TGTGCCAGCAGTTACCTCCTTTTAGCGGGGGGTCCCAATGAGCAGTTCTTC
TRBJ2-1 TRBD1 TRBV5-5 . CASSLTGENYNEQFF TGTGCCAGCAGCCTGACAGGGGAAAACTACAATGAGCAGTTCTTC
TRBJ1-2 TRBD1 TRBV27 few CASSTDRGVYGYTF TGTGCCAGCAGTACCGACAGGGGGGTTTATGGCTACACCTTC
TRBJ2-1 TRBD2 TRBV11-3 . CASSSGGNYNEQFF TGTGCCAGCAGCTCGGGGGGTAACTACAATGAGCAGTTCTTC
TRBJ2-7 . TRBV6-5 . CASSYDGVSEQYF TGTGCCAGCAGTTATGACGGAGTATCTGAGCAGTACTTC
TRBJ2-7 . TRBV10-1 few CASSRGSSEQYF TGCGCCAGCAGCCGCGGGTCTAGCGAGCAGTACTTC
TRBJ1-2 TRBD1 TRBV18 . CASSPWGTGYGYTF TGTGCCAGCTCACCATGGGGGACAGGGTATGGCTACACCTTC
TRBJ2-5 TRBD2 TRBV5-1 . CASSIGLAEETQYF TGCGCCAGCAGCATTGGACTAGCGGAAGAGACCCAGTACTTC
TRBJ2-7 . TRBV11-2 few CASSLDPWSYEQYF TGTGCCAGCAGCTTAGACCCCTGGAGCTACGAGCAGTACTTC
TRBJ2-7 TRBD1 TRBV24-1 . CATEDRGRLEQYF TGTGCCACGGAGGACAGGGGTCGTCTCGAGCAGTACTTC
TRBJ2-6 TRBD1 TRBV5-1 . CASSPGTGGSGANVLTF TGCGCCAGCAGTCCCGGGACAGGGGGCTCTGGGGCCAACGTCCTGACTTTC
TRBJ1-1 . TRBV5-1 . CASSLGGLGNTEAFF TGCGCCAGCAGCTTGGGAGGACTTGGGAACACTGAAGCTTTCTTT
TRBJ1-3 . TRBV27 . CASSLSQGQGNTIYF TGTGCCAGCAGTTTATCTCAGGGGCAGGGAAACACCATATATTTT
TRBJ1-6 . TRBV9 . CASSVGQSGSPLHF TGTGCCAGCAGCGTGGGGCAGAGTGGTTCACCCCTCCACTTT
TRBJ2-7 TRBD2 TRBV11-2 . CASSSRLAGPYEQYF TGTGCCAGCAGCTCTCGGCTAGCGGGACCCTACGAGCAGTACTTC
TRBJ1-5 TRBD1 TRBV28 . CASSGTGAQPQHF TGTGCCAGCAGCGGGACAGGGGCTCAGCCCCAGCATTTT
TRBJ2-7 . TRBV6-5 . CASSSGIDRAGDEQYF TGTGCCAGCAGTTCCGGGATAGATAGGGCCGGGGACGAGCAGTACTTC
TRBJ2-2 . TRBV7-3 . CASSLESGTGELFF TGTGCCAGCAGCTTAGAGTCGGGAACCGGGGAGCTGTTTTTT
TRBJ1-5 . TRBV28 . CASSFWGLSNQPQHF TGTGCCAGCAGTTTCTGGGGCTTAAGCAATCAGCCCCAGCATTTT
TRBJ2-2 TRBD2 TRBV18 few CASSPGLAGTGELFF TGTGCCAGCTCACCAGGACTAGCCGGGACCGGGGAGCTGTTTTTT
TRBJ1-2 . TRBV30 once CAWSAVPGYGYTF TGTGCCTGGAGCGCCGTTCCGGGGTATGGCTACACCTTC
TRBJ2-3 . TRBV2 . CAIGSRSTDTQYF TGTGCCATCGGGTCTCGCAGCACAGATACGCAGTATTTT
TRBJ1-5 . TRBV7-3 . CASSLSRTAQPQHF TGTGCCAGCAGCTTAAGCCGGACTGCCCAGCCCCAGCATTTT
TRBJ1-5 . TRBV6-1 . CASSESTGSNQPQHF TGTGCCAGCAGTGAATCCACGGGGAGCAATCAGCCCCAGCATTTT
TRBJ2-1 . TRBV5-5 . CASSLAYTRNNEQFF TGTGCCAGCAGCTTGGCCTATACGAGGAACAATGAGCAGTTCTTC
TRBJ1-2 TRBD1 TRBV24-1 once CATSHVNLGQDYGYTF TGTGCCACCAGCCACGTTAATCTCGGACAGGACTATGGCTACACCTTC
TRBJ2-7 . TRBV10-1 . CASSESIRGSGEQYF TGCGCCAGCAGTGAGTCGATAAGGGGATCTGGAGAGCAGTACTTC
TRBJ1-2 TRBD1 TRBV5-1 . CASSLEGTANYGYTF TGCGCCAGCAGCTTGGAAGGGACAGCTAACTATGGCTACACCTTC
TRBJ2-2 TRBD1 TRBV2 few CASTGQVTGELFF TGTGCCAGCACTGGACAGGTTACCGGGGAGCTGTTTTTT
TRBJ2-7 . TRBV12-2 . CASRLGGLVREQYF TGTGCAAGTCGCCTCGGAGGACTAGTCCGCGAGCAGTACTTC
TRBJ2-3 . TRBV5-6 . CASSLGQPVTYTQYF TGTGCCAGCAGCTTAGGACAGCCAGTCACCTATACGCAGTATTTT
TRBJ2-2 TRBD1 TRBV7-9 once CASSYKQGVVTGELFF TGTGCCAGCAGCTATAAACAGGGGGTTGTAACCGGGGAGCTGTTTTTT